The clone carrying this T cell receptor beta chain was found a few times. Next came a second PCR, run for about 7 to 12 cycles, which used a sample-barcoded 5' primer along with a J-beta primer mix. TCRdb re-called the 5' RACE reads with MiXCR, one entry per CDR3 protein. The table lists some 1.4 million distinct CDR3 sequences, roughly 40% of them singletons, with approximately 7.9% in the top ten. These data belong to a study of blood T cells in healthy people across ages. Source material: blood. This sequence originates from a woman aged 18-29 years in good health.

For the CDR3, the DNA is TGTGCCAGCAGCTTACTAGCGGGGGGGAAAGGCGATACGCAGTATTTT. Protein sequence: CASSLLAGGKGDTQYF. The chain is built from TRBV11-1 and TRBJ2-3, with 12 bases identical to TRBD2. This CDR3 region has 16 residues. V was clipped by 2 bases and J by 6 bases; unmatched bases: 6. Germline V gives CDR1 SGHAT, CDR2 FQDESV (reference sequence).